The 16 T cell receptor beta chains given below trace back to one sample, sequenced in a study of T cell repertoires in cytomegalovirus infection. Their target antigens are unknown. TCRdb reprocessed the reads via MiXCR and lists one record per CDR3 protein. The table has roughly 340,000 distinct CDR3 sequences, 25% to 30% seen once. Specimen: cultured PBMCs, collected from culture after CMV antigen stimulation. Every receptor here comes from a human donor in good health (CMV status not recorded). Some clones in this sample may be carry-over from other donors' samples.

The chain uses TRBV6-2 or TRBV6-3 and TRBJ1-5; 9 nucleotides match TRBD1. This CDR3 contains 13 residues. With V trimmed by 7 bases and J by 5 bases, 3 bases remained unmatched. The germline V gene encodes CDR1 MNHEY and CDR2 SVGEGT. The DNA for the CDR3 is TGTGCCAGCACGGACAGGGGTGATCAGCCCCAGCATTTT. Its protein product is CASTDRGDQPQHF.

The rearrangement links TRBV2 to TRBJ2-5; D perhaps matches TRBD2 (7 bases). CDR3 length: 14 residues. Between the trimmed V and J ends, which lost 3 bases and 4 bases, there was a span of 12 bases. Looked up from germline, CDR1 is SNHLY and CDR2 is FYNNEI. The CDR3 DNA sequence: TGTGCCAGCAGTGACCAGGGAGGGGGAGAGACCCAGTACTTC. As protein: CASSDQGGGETQYF.

V and J are TRBV27 and TRBJ1-2; maybe TRBD1 (5 bases). Germline assignment: CDR1 MNHEY and CDR2 SMNVEV (reference sequence). The CDR3 consists of 12 residues. V was cut by 8 bases and J by 5 bases, with 12 bases left in between. CDR3 sequence reads: CASADGGYGYTF. The CDR3, as DNA: TGTGCCAGCGCCGACGGGGGGTATGGCTACACCTTC.

The chain is built from TRBV6-6 and TRBJ1-4; weak D call: TRBD1 (6 bases). The germline V gene encodes CDR1 MNHNY and CDR2 SVGAGI (reference sequence). The CDR3 has 15 residues. Between the trimmed V and J ends, which lost 1 base and 1 base, there was a span of 7 bases. The DNA of the CDR3 is TGTGCCAGCAGTTACTTACAGGGAACTAATGAAAAACTGTTTTTT. This gives the protein CASSYLQGTNEKLFF.

This clonotype came up many times. The J gene is TRBJ1-1, the V gene TRBV12-3 or TRBV12-4, with D possibly TRBD1 on 6 matching bases. The CDR3 has 19 residues. The ends were cut back, 2 bases at V and 2 bases at J, with 24 bases in the middle. CDR3 protein: CASSLPKPTGLFYNTEAFF. Written as DNA, the CDR3 is TGTGCCAGCAGTTTACCCAAGCCGACAGGCCTATTCTACAACACTGAAGCTTTCTTT.

This chain connects TRBV19 to TRBJ1-1; D is possibly TRBD1 (6 bases). Germline CDR1 is LNHDA and CDR2 is SQIVND (reference sequence). The CDR3 contains 17 residues. V gave up 6 bases and J gave up 0 bases, with 20 bases separating them. The CDR3 is CASSPRGRGAMNTEAFF. The CDR3 bases are TGTGCCAGTAGCCCCCGTGGTCGGGGGGCGATGAACACTGAAGCTTTCTTT.

The chain is built from TRBV19 and TRBJ1-2; D gene uncertain. Deletions cut 10 bases from V and 7 bases from J, with 13 bases between. CDR1 LNHDA and CDR2 SQIVND come from the germline V gene (reference sequence). This CDR3 has 11 residues. The CDR3 here is CATSQIFGYTF. CDR3 sequence (DNA): TGTGCCACCTCACAGATATTTGGCTACACCTTC. The complete variable domain, with remaining parts taken from reference TRBV19 and TRBJ1-2, reads DGGITQSPKYLFRKEGQNVTLSCEQNLNHDAMYWYRQDPGQGLRLIYYSQIVNDFQKGDIAEGYSVSREKKESFPLTVTSAQKNPTAFYLCATSQIFGYTFGSGTRLTVV.

This clonotype was counted between two and nine times. The CDR3 DNA is TGTGCCAGCAGTTCCAATGTTCCGGGAGGCACAGATACGCAGTATTTT. Its translation: CASSSNVPGGTDTQYF. The chain recombines TRBV12-3 or TRBV12-4 with TRBJ2-3; a weak D match, TRBD2 (6 bases). The CDR3 is 16 amino acids. V was pared by 4 bases and J by 1 base, with 15 bases between.

For the CDR3, the DNA is TGTGCCAGCAGCTTAGACTACCCGAGGGCTAATGAAAAACTGTTTTTT. This sequence encodes CASSLDYPRANEKLFF. The chain couples TRBV13 to TRBJ1-4; D unresolved. CDR3 length equals 16 residues. Germline-derived CDR1 and CDR2 are PRHDT and FYEKMQ (reference sequence). Trimming stripped 1 base from V and 3 bases from J, with 12 bases between.

This clonotype occurred a few times. The CDR3 protein is CASSSQTGRHTNTGELFF. The CDR3 bases are TGTGCCAGCAGCTCCCAGACGGGACGCCACACGAACACCGGGGAGCTGTTTTTT. The chain uses TRBV11-1 and TRBJ2-2; perhaps D is TRBD1 or TRBD2 (5 bases each). The V and J ends lost 4 bases and 0 bases respectively, with 18 bases between them. Germline V gene lookup returns CDR1 SGHAT and CDR2 FQDESV (reference sequence). There are 18 residues in the CDR3.

In this sample, this clonotype turned up many times. The chain links TRBV12-3 or TRBV12-4 to TRBJ2-1; TRBD2 matches 10 bases. V was pared by 7 bases and J by 7 bases, with 7 bases of the junction left unmatched. The CDR3 consists of 14 residues. In DNA form, the CDR3 reads TGTGCCAGCACCCGAAGCGGGGGGGATAATGAGCAGTTCTTC. This translates into CASTRSGGDNEQFF.

This clonotype was detected only a few times. V is TRBV7-3 and J is TRBJ2-1; the match to TRBD2 covers 9 bases. The CDR3 sequence is 14 residues long. CDR1 is SGHTA, CDR2 FQGTGA, per germline. V dropped 4 bases and J dropped 6; count of bases not matched to a gene: 4. In DNA form, the CDR3 reads TGTGCCAGCAGCTCGAGGGGACTAGCCAATGAGCAGTTCTTC. Amino acid sequence: CASSSRGLANEQFF.

The V gene is TRBV7-9, the J gene TRBJ1-6; no clear D. The V end was cut by 3 bases, the J end by 0 bases, with 15 bases between. Germline CDR1 SEHNR, CDR2 FQNEAQ (reference sequence). CDR3 length equals 18 residues. The CDR3 nucleotides are TGTGCCAGCAGCTTCCTCGACTGGTACTCCTCCTATAATTCACCCCTCCACTTT. It translates to CASSFLDWYSSYNSPLHF.

CDR3 in amino acids: CATGLAGGNTQYF. CDR3 coding DNA: TGTGCTACGGGACTAGCGGGGGGCAATACGCAGTATTTT. This sequence joins TRBV19 and TRBJ2-3, with 15 bases aligning to TRBD2. Germline V gene lookup returns CDR1 LNHDA and CDR2 SQIVND (reference sequence). The CDR3 runs 13 residues. Complete variable domain (other parts from reference TRBV19 and TRBJ2-3): DGGITQSPKYLFRKEGQNVTLSCEQNLNHDAMYWYRQDPGQGLRLIYYSQIVNDFQKGDIAEGYSVSREKKESFPLTVTSAQKNPTAFYLCATGLAGGNTQYFGPGTRLTVL.

The rearrangement links TRBV18 to TRBJ2-7; 7 bases are shared with TRBD2. The CDR3 has 16 amino acids. V was pared by 2 bases and J by 0 bases, with 7 bases of the junction left unmatched. Germline V gene data show CDR1 as KGHSH and CDR2 as LQKENI. This CDR3 is CASSPGLAEISYEQYF. CDR3 nucleotides: TGTGCCAGCTCACCAGGGCTAGCGGAGATCTCCTACGAGCAGTACTTC.

The rearrangement joins TRBV7-2 to TRBJ2-7; tentatively, D is TRBD2 (5 bases). Germline V gives CDR1 SGHTA, CDR2 FQGNSA. The CDR3 length is 14 residues. Trimming cost V 2 bases and J 5 bases, with 13 bases left between them. The CDR3 bases are TGTGCCAGCAGCTTAAGTCGGGAAAACGACGAGCAGTACTTC. Translation gives CASSLSRENDEQYF.